A selection of T cell receptor beta chains follows, all from one sample in a study of identical twins. TCRdb used MiXCR to reprocess the 5' RACE reads, holding one entry per CDR3 protein. Among 1.5 million or so distinct CDR3 sequences, around 33% were seen once, and the ten largest hold about 0.27%. The sequenced material came from cord blood. The receptors come from a newborn girl in good health. The CDR3 runs from the conserved cysteine through the conserved F or W. Each record gives: J gene, CDR3 length, V gene, D gene, clone size, CDR3 protein, CDR3 DNA. The D gene is left open where the match is weak. Rows give clone size only sometimes, using once, few, many, or a class for an expanded clone.

>TRBJ2-1|16|TRBV9|TRBD2|few
CASSVVGGRAYNEQFF
TGTGCCAGCAGCGTAGTCGGGGGGAGGGCCTACAATGAGCAGTTCTTC
>TRBJ2-1|15|TRBV7-2|TRBD2|many
CASSSTSGVYNEQFF
TGTGCCAGCAGTTCAACTAGCGGGGTCTACAATGAGCAGTTCTTC
>TRBJ2-7|13|TRBV2|-|few
CASSGDGTYEQYF
TGTGCCAGCAGTGGAGACGGTACCTACGAGCAGTACTTC
>TRBJ1-5|14|TRBV10-3|TRBD1|few
CAISGQGISQPQHF
TGTGCCATCAGTGGACAGGGGATTAGTCAGCCCCAGCATTTT
>TRBJ2-5|13|TRBV20-1|TRBD1|-
CSAREQGWETQYF
TGCAGTGCTAGGGAACAGGGGTGGGAGACCCAGTACTTC
>TRBJ1-2|14|TRBV2|-|-
CASSEGRAMNGYTF
TGTGCCAGCAGTGAAGGGCGGGCTATGAATGGCTACACCTTC
>TRBJ2-1|16|TRBV7-2|TRBD2|-
CASSPLAGNGYNEQFF
TGTGCCAGCAGCCCTCTAGCGGGAAACGGGTACAATGAGCAGTTCTTC
>TRBJ1-6|17|TRBV7-2|-|-
CASSLVSIEVGNSPLHF
TGTGCCAGCAGCTTAGTTAGCATTGAAGTGGGAAATTCACCCCTCCACTTT
>TRBJ2-3|17|TRBV7-9|TRBD2|-
CASSPPGLGKFTDTQYF
TGTGCCAGCAGCCCACCGGGACTAGGGAAGTTCACAGATACGCAGTATTTT
>TRBJ1-1|17|TRBV7-9|-|few
CASSLVLQGNRNTEAFF
TGTGCCAGCAGCTTAGTTTTACAGGGAAATCGGAACACTGAAGCTTTCTTT
>TRBJ1-6|15|TRBV4-1|-|few
CASSQLVVVGSPLHF
TGCGCCAGCAGCCAACTGGTAGTTGTCGGTTCACCCCTCCACTTT
>TRBJ2-4|15|TRBV27|TRBD2|-
CASIAQRDLYNEQYF
TGTGCCAGCATTGCACAGCGGGACCTCTACAATGAGCAGTACTTC
>TRBJ2-5|15|TRBV12-3/TRBV12-4|TRBD2|-
CASRPSGSGNNEQYF
TGTGCCAGCAGACCCAGCGGGAGTGGCAACAATGAGCAGTACTTC
>TRBJ2-5|18|TRBV6-1|TRBD1|few
CASSPRQGAHFWVPKQYF
TGTGCCAGCAGTCCGAGACAGGGGGCGCATTTCTGGGTTCCTAAGCAGTACTTC
>TRBJ1-5|14|TRBV21-1|-|few
CASSNRYSNQPQHF
TGTGCCAGCAGCAACAGGTATAGCAATCAGCCCCAGCATTTT
>TRBJ2-7|14|TRBV20-1|TRBD1|-
CSARDLGQGFEQYF
TGCAGTGCTAGAGATCTGGGACAGGGCTTCGAGCAGTACTTC
>TRBJ2-1|16|TRBV28|-|-
CASSPLAGDKDNEQFF
TGTGCCAGCAGTCCCCTGGCAGGGGACAAGGACAATGAGCAGTTCTTC
>TRBJ1-6|14|TRBV5-5|-|-
CASSWGLYNSPLHF
TGTGCCAGCAGCTGGGGACTTTATAATTCACCCCTCCACTTT
>TRBJ2-7|13|TRBV5-1|-|few
CASSGDGVYEQYF
TGCGCCAGCAGTGGAGACGGAGTATACGAGCAGTACTTC
>TRBJ2-7|15|TRBV12-5|TRBD2|few
CASAHSGSSYNEQYF
TGTGCTAGTGCCCATAGCGGGAGCTCCTACAATGAGCAGTACTTC
>TRBJ2-3|16|TRBV20-1|TRBD2|few
CSATNIAGGSTDTQYF
TGCAGTGCTACCAACATAGCGGGAGGTAGCACAGATACGCAGTATTTT
>TRBJ1-2|16|TRBV6-2/TRBV6-3|TRBD1|-
CASSFPGTADLYGYTF
TGTGCCAGCAGTTTTCCCGGGACAGCTGATCTCTATGGCTACACCTTC
>TRBJ1-5|16|TRBV7-2|-|few
CASSLVDPGGNQPQHF
TGTGCCAGCAGCTTAGTAGATCCAGGGGGCAATCAGCCCCAGCATTTT
>TRBJ2-7|16|TRBV5-6|TRBD1|-
CASSPPRGPSYNEQYF
TGTGCCAGCAGCCCCCCTAGGGGGCCCTCCTACAATGAGCAGTACTTC
>TRBJ1-5|12|TRBV12-3/TRBV12-4|TRBD1|few
CASSPGTGFRHF
TGTGCCAGCAGTCCAGGGACAGGATTTAGGCATTTT
>TRBJ2-1|14|TRBV4-1|TRBD2|few
CASIGTSFYNEQFF
TGCGCCAGCATTGGGACTAGCTTCTACAATGAGCAGTTCTTC
>TRBJ2-7|14|TRBV11-2|-|-
CASSSNYSSYEQYF
TGTGCCAGCAGCTCCAACTATAGCTCCTACGAGCAGTACTTC
>TRBJ1-1|13|TRBV29-1|-|-
CSVVVSRNTEAFF
TGCAGCGTTGTAGTGTCACGGAACACTGAAGCTTTCTTT
>TRBJ1-1|14|TRBV5-1|-|few
CASSFYSRNTEAFF
TGCGCCAGCAGCTTTTATTCAAGGAACACTGAAGCTTTCTTT
>TRBJ2-7|16|TRBV5-1|-|-
CASSLDTYVSYNEQYF
TGCGCCAGCAGCCTAGACACATACGTCTCCTACAATGAGCAGTACTTC
>TRBJ2-7|17|TRBV10-3|-|few
CAISESSNVASGYEQYF
TGTGCCATCAGTGAGTCTAGTAATGTGGCCAGCGGCTACGAGCAGTACTTC
>TRBJ2-3|11|TRBV24-1|-|many
CATRATDTQYF
TGTGCCACCCGAGCGACAGATACGCAGTATTTT
>TRBJ2-7|18|TRBV5-1|TRBD2|-
CASRFGPGTSAFDYEQYF
TGCGCCAGCAGATTTGGTCCCGGGACTAGCGCTTTCGACTACGAGCAGTACTTC
>TRBJ2-1|19|TRBV20-1|TRBD2|-
CSARDPGLVGAFPPNEQFF
TGCAGTGCTAGAGATCCGGGACTAGTCGGAGCATTCCCACCCAATGAGCAGTTCTTC
>TRBJ1-3|15|TRBV6-6|TRBD1|few
CASSQTGGSGNTIYF
TGTGCCAGCAGCCAGACAGGGGGCTCTGGAAACACCATATATTTT
>TRBJ2-7|14|TRBV27|-|-
CACSLEGPDREQYF
TGTGCCTGCAGTTTAGAGGGCCCCGACCGAGAGCAGTACTTC
>TRBJ2-2|12|TRBV9|-|few
CASSVHTGELFF
TGTGCCAGCAGCGTACACACCGGGGAGCTGTTTTTT
>TRBJ2-7|17|TRBV5-1|TRBD2|-
CASSLGLRDYRYNEQYF
TGCGCCAGCAGCTTGGGTCTCCGGGACTACCGCTACAATGAGCAGTACTTC
>TRBJ2-6|13|TRBV6-6|-|-
CACSYWDFGVLTF
TGTGCCTGCAGTTACTGGGACTTCGGCGTCCTGACTTTC
>TRBJ2-7|14|TRBV5-1|TRBD2|-
CASSPGLNSYEQYF
TGCGCCAGCAGCCCGGGACTAAACTCCTACGAGCAGTACTTC
>TRBJ2-7|16|TRBV4-2|TRBD2|-
CASSQDPLAGGSEQYF
TGTGCCAGCAGCCAAGACCCACTAGCGGGGGGGTCTGAGCAGTACTTC
>TRBJ2-7|15|TRBV20-1|-|-
CSAELTWSSYNEQYF
TGCAGTGCCGAACTGACTTGGAGCTCCTACAATGAGCAGTACTTC
>TRBJ2-5|13|TRBV18|-|few
CASSQWTQETQYF
TGTGCCAGCTCGCAATGGACTCAAGAGACCCAGTACTTC
>TRBJ1-1|15|TRBV6-2/TRBV6-3|TRBD1|-
CASSGPGGRNTEAFF
TGTGCCAGCAGTGGCCCAGGGGGCAGGAACACTGAAGCTTTCTTT
>TRBJ1-2|15|TRBV4-2|-|many
CASSQDKGRDYGYTF
TGTGCCAGCAGCCAAGATAAGGGCAGGGACTATGGCTACACCTTC
>TRBJ2-7|13|TRBV20-1|-|few
CSATQTSPYEQYF
TGCAGTGCTACCCAGACTAGTCCCTACGAGCAGTACTTC
>TRBJ2-4|17|TRBV27|-|few
CASSLFPGGTAKNIQYF
TGTGCCAGCAGTTTATTCCCAGGGGGGACAGCCAAAAACATTCAGTACTTC
>TRBJ2-1|16|TRBV7-9|TRBD2|-
CASSLVRLAGNNEQFF
TGTGCCAGCAGCTTAGTTCGCCTAGCGGGGAACAATGAGCAGTTCTTC